The clone carrying this T cell receptor (beta chain) came up many times. The V gene lost 1 base and the J gene lost 4 bases, with 11 bases spanning the gap. Germline CDR1 reads SNHLY; CDR2 reads FYNNEI. CDR3 size: 15 residues. RNA transcripts served as the template for amplifying TCR beta CDR3 regions. Using the HTBI primer set, a first-round RT-PCR was run on the TCR CDR3. MiXCR, run by TCRdb on the multiplex PCR reads, gives a single entry per CDR3 protein. The sample records about 300,000 distinct CDR3 sequences, less than 15% being singletons. The data are from a study of T cells in Graves' hyperthyroidism and ophthalmopathy.

The chain recombines TRBV2 with TRBJ1-5; D unclear. This TCR was recovered from a woman aged 25 to 39 with Graves' hyperthyroidism that later progressed to Graves' ophthalmopathy. The sequenced sample was blood. CDR3 sequence reads: CASSEGRTLNQPQHF. As DNA, the CDR3 is TGTGCCAGCAGTGAAGGGCGGACTCTGAATCAGCCCCAGCATTTT. Combining the CDR3 with reference TRBV2 and TRBJ1-5 gives the whole variable domain EPEVTQTPSHQVTQMGQEVILRCVPISNHLYFYWYRQILGQKVEFLVSFYNNEISEKSEIFDDQFSVERPDGSNFTLKIRSTKLEDSAMYFCASSEGRTLNQPQHFGDGTRLSIL.